The text below deals with one T cell receptor beta chain. Its cognate antigen is unknown. Germline and junction disagree at one end, which may indicate a read error. CDR1 is SGHRS and CDR2 is YFSETQ in the germline V gene. The CDR3 contains 15 residues. This record belongs to a study of tumor-infiltrating lymphocytes in primary liver carcinoma. Findings and caveats of the study: Top-250-clone fractions were significantly higher in tumors than in blood (p = 0.039). Top clones occupying all five tumor regions numbered only about 7.5-24%.

The investigators made TCR beta cDNA from roughly 0.45 ug total RNA, using a constant-region primer. ARM-PCR, slightly modified, supplied the TCR beta libraries through three nested multiplex PCR rounds. Primers for the first two PCR rounds were TRBV1-TRBV30 forward primers and a C-beta reverse primer (approximately 10 cycles per round). TCRdb reprocessed the multiplex PCR reads with MiXCR, giving one entry per CDR3 protein. The sample lists tens of thousands of distinct CDR3 sequences, over 60% occurring once. Unsorted bulk tissue, about 17-34 mg of it, served as the source for co-extraction of RNA and DNA. Patients were chronically HBV-infected and treatment-naive. Every tumor contributed samples taken at five separate regions.

Source material: liver tumor tissue from sampling region 1. The subset here: tumor region T1, superior pole. The TCR sequence derives from a man aged 40-49 years with primary liver carcinoma and hepatitis B virus infection. The V and J genes are TRBV5-1 and TRBJ2-3; 10 bases align to TRBD2. DNA of the CDR3: TGCGCCAGCAGCTTGGCTAGCGGGAGCACAGATACGCAGTGCTTT. This sequence encodes CASSLASGSTDTQCF.